This entry is about one T cell receptor (beta chain). Its antigen remains unidentified. No quality values exist for individual bases; no much larger clone is one base distant. The donors were roughly 40 Caucasian individuals from Russia, aged roughly 6 to 90 years, who were systemically healthy. Each donor gave about 11 milliliters of peripheral blood, drawn into EDTA-treated Vacutainer tubes. Ficoll-Paque density-gradient centrifugation was used to isolate PBMCs, with at least 7 million obtained per sample. Trizol reagent was used to extract total RNA from PBMCs, with at least 6 micrograms per sample. The percentages of naive CD45RAhigh/CD27high T cells were determined by flow cytometry on a PBMC aliquot from every donor. The data stem from a study of blood T cells in healthy people across ages (dated by TCRdb to 2013 to 2016). Some background on the complete study: In model experiments, template switching captured roughly one uniquely barcoded TCR beta cDNA molecule for every two T cells. Using deep sequencing normalized with unique cDNA molecular identifiers, the study measured how TCR beta repertoire diversity changes with age. Four age groups were formed from the donors: young (average 16 years), middle-aged (around 39), aged (approximately 60) and long-lived (about 80). For two donors (one aged 18 to 29 and one aged 80 or older), the study analyzed two additional independent replicas of 1 million unique cDNA reads from the same blood draw.

Findings and caveats that apply to the study as a whole: Bulk unsorted PBMC profiling prevented conclusive comparison of naive and antigen-experienced compartments. Compared with the aged group, the long-lived group had more naive CD4+ T cells, fewer expanded clones and increased TCR diversity, a pattern suggesting age selection. Because donor CMV infection status was unknown, age-related changes in expanded clonotypes were potentially confounded. Estimates of total diversity based on one million sequenced T cells were regarded as lower bounds and as underestimates. Observed TCR beta diversity correlated strongly with the percentage of naive T cells measured by flow cytometry. Observed TCR beta diversity per million T cells fell roughly linearly with age, and a significant reduction was already apparent by age around 40.

Libraries were constructed by 5' RACE. Sequencing took place on an Illumina HiSeq 2500. The second PCR ran for roughly 6 to 11 cycles and used a J-beta primer mix along with a sample-barcoded 5' primer. A unique molecular identifier was introduced onto each TCR beta cDNA molecule by a template-switch 5' adaptor carrying 12 random nucleotides. At least 2.5 million CDR3-containing paired-end reads were obtained from each sample. All of the RNA was converted into first-strand cDNA using the Mint cDNA synthesis kit, with a TRBC-specific oligonucleotide serving as the primer. Following uracil-DNA glycosylase treatment, a first 18-cycle PCR with universal primers M1SS and BC2_uni_R was performed on all cDNA. The original pipeline was this. Normalization of each sample was performed by random selection of 1 million high-quality reads, each carrying a distinct molecular identifier. Reads sharing molecular identifiers were discarded rather than binned into consensus sequences. MiTCR, run with a Q25 quality threshold and the strictest error-elimination algorithm, handled CDR3 identification, clonotype clustering and error correction. A nonparametric unseen species model with Euler transformation was used to estimate lower-bound total TCR beta diversity. TCRdb itself trimmed the public reads at Q25 with fastp, ran MiXCR and retained productive beta chains. Every entry covers one CDR3 protein and lists the most common genes and DNA from its rows. The V and J calls reflect TCRdb's pipeline rather than the authors' work. The sample table holds 540,000 or so distinct CDR3 sequences, of which nearly 25% were seen once. 7.5% to 9% of the sample belongs to the ten largest clones.

V and J are truncated by 0 bases and 6 bases respectively, leaving an intervening sequence of 14 bases. CDR1 and CDR2, per the germline V gene, are SGHAT and FQNNGV. The CDR3 spans 15 residues, from the cysteine through the phenylalanine. Kept here is only the CDR3 DNA, which spans 45 bases and is read in frame from base 1. The data also belong to a second study, concerning T cells of mothers and their children. The second study's authors report: Donors were nine systemically healthy Caucasian individuals: three mothers and their six children. cDNA synthesis used all of the extracted RNA, with 1.5 ug of RNA in each 15 ul reaction. In the second PCR, the M1S primer introduced both the sample barcodes and 2-4 random nucleotides. Each mother yielded over 9.5 million TCR beta CDR3 reads and each child a few million reads. TCR recombination output is similarly shaped by thymic selection in related and unrelated pairs, with a minor effect exerted by inherited differences. Normalized repertoire overlap was always slightly but never significantly higher in related than unrelated mother-child pairs. No persistent microchimeric T cell clones were found, with a detection sensitivity of approximately 100 clones per million clonotypes. Deep NGS was used in the study to compare the TCR beta repertoires of mothers and children and to look for features that separate related mother-child pairs from unrelated individuals. On average, the children were roughly 10 +/- 4 years old, while the mothers were approximately 41 +/- 4 years old. After adapter ligation with NEBNext reagents, the libraries were sequenced on Illumina HiSeq 2000 with 100+100 nt paired-end reads. Mother and child libraries were prepared a month apart and sequenced in separate runs to prevent cross-contamination. Each donor had between about 450,000 and 2,100,000 distinct TCR beta clonotypes identified. Naive TCR beta clonotypes were estimated from low-frequency clonotypes matched to each donor's FACS-determined naive share, without sorting.

The chain links TRBV11-2 with TRBJ1-1, with the identity of the D gene unclear. Sequencing input: blood. The TCR sequence derives from a boy younger than 18 in good health. At the DNA level, the sequence is TGTGCCAGCAGCTTAGATCTAGGCAGGTCGTCTGAAGCTTTCTTT. The translation is CASSLDLGRSSEAFF.